The 17 T cell receptor beta chains reported below all come from one sample, sequenced in a study of CD8 T cells in Susac syndrome. Random hexamers were used to reverse transcribe the RNA input (roughly 0.5 to 1 ug). MiXCR, run by TCRdb on the immunoSEQ multiplex PCR reads, gives a single entry per CDR3 protein. The sample lists 150,000 to 200,000 distinct CDR3 sequences, almost 96% seen once, with approximately 0.1% in the top ten. Sequencing was done on a sample of CD4+ T cells from PBMCs. All receptors derive from a human donor with Susac syndrome.

The V call is TRBV7-8, the J call TRBJ2-7; no firm D call. V was trimmed by 5 bases and J by 6 bases, leaving 8 bases between them. The germline gives CDR1 SGHVS, CDR2 FQNEAQ. The CDR3 loop spans 11 amino acids. The CDR3 nucleotides are TGTGCCAGCAGCCCTTTCGGCGAGCAGTACTTC. Its protein is CASSPFGEQYF.

This sequence joins TRBV2 and TRBJ2-5, with TRBD1 identical over 9 bases. This CDR3 has 14 residues. Germline CDR1 reads SNHLY; CDR2 reads FYNNEI. Trimming cost V 8 bases and J 5 bases; bases outside gene matches: 9. The CDR3 region is CASGRQGGLETQYF. The CDR3 DNA reads TGTGCCAGCGGACGACAGGGGGGTCTGGAGACCCAGTACTTC.

The rearrangement links TRBV30 to TRBJ2-1, with D perhaps given as TRBD1 or TRBD2 (6 bases each). Germline CDR1 reads GTSNPN; CDR2 reads SVGIG (reference sequence). The CDR3 sequence is 16 residues long. Between the trimmed V and J ends, which lost 0 bases and 7 bases, there was a span of 19 bases. The CDR3 region has the DNA TGTGCCTGGAGTGTACGAATCGGGGGCCAAGGGAATGAGCAGTTCTTC. Translation gives CAWSVRIGGQGNEQFF.

The genes are TRBV2 and TRBJ2-1; 8 positions agree with TRBD1. The CDR3 length is 14 residues. The J segment lost 9 bases and the V segment lost 1 base, leaving 5 bases of the junction unmatched. Germline CDR1 SNHLY, CDR2 FYNNEI. The CDR3 nucleotides are TGTGCCAGCAGTGAAGTCGGACAGGGCACTGAGCAGTTCTTC. This codes for CASSEVGQGTEQFF.

This clonotype appeared a single time. The genes are TRBV11-2 and TRBJ2-1; TRBD2 aligns across 10 bases. The CDR3 covers 14 residues. Losses at the gene ends were 3 bases for V and 9 bases for J; bases not matched to a gene: 5. Germline assignment: CDR1 SGHAT and CDR2 FQNNGV. The CDR3 loop reads CASSFQRGGLEQFF. CDR3 nucleotide sequence: TGTGCCAGCAGCTTCCAGCGGGGGGGCCTTGAGCAGTTCTTC.

V and J are TRBV7-9 and TRBJ1-2; D may be TRBD1 (5 bases). CDR3 size: 16 residues. CDR1 SEHNR and CDR2 FQNEAQ come from the germline V gene (reference sequence). V was cut by 5 bases and J by 4 bases, with 20 bases left in between. Here the CDR3 reads CASSPGGRQGFYGYTF. In DNA, the CDR3 is TGTGCCAGCAGCCCCGGGGGTCGGCAGGGCTTCTATGGCTACACCTTC.

The chain is built from TRBV6-4 and TRBJ2-2; 9 nucleotides match TRBD1. Germline CDR1 MRHNA, CDR2 SNTAGT. This CDR3 spans 17 amino acids. Trimming at V came to 6 bases and at J to 0 bases, leaving 8 bases not matched to a gene. Here the CDR3 reads CASSRFGTGSNTGELFF. DNA for the CDR3: TGTGCCAGCAGCCGTTTCGGGACAGGGTCGAACACCGGGGAGCTGTTTTTT.

The count of this clonotype is one. The rearrangement uses TRBV12-3 or TRBV12-4 and TRBJ2-2; D not resolved. Trimming cost V 2 bases and J 2 bases, with 6 bases left between them. The CDR3 is made up of 14 amino acids. Here the CDR3 DNA reads TGTGCCAGCAGTTTATTCTCAAACACCGGGGAGCTGTTTTTT. It yields the protein CASSLFSNTGELFF.

The V gene is TRBV14, the J gene TRBJ2-3, with 7 positions matching TRBD1. Germline loops: CDR1 SGHDN, CDR2 FVKESK. CDR3 length equals 14 residues. Trimming took 3 bases from V and 4 from J; bases not matched to a gene: 4. CDR3 protein: CASSQDRNADTQYF. DNA of the CDR3: TGTGCCAGCAGCCAGGACAGGAATGCAGATACGCAGTATTTT.

The gene calls are TRBV9 and TRBJ2-5; 7 bases map to TRBD1. Losses at the gene ends were 0 bases for V and 1 base for J; bases not matched to a gene: 0. The CDR3 consists of 14 residues. Germline-derived CDR1 and CDR2 are SGDLS and YYNGEE. The CDR3 sequence: CASSVEGAQETQYF. For the CDR3, the DNA is TGTGCCAGCAGCGTAGAGGGGGCCCAAGAGACCCAGTACTTC.

The chain joins TRBV12-3 or TRBV12-4 to TRBJ1-1; D not resolved. CDR3 length: 11 amino acids. Between the trimmed V and J ends, which lost 5 bases and 8 bases, there was a span of 9 bases. For the CDR3, the DNA is TGTGCCAGCAGTAAAACCCCGGAAGCTTTCTTT. This translates into CASSKTPEAFF.

The gene calls are TRBV6-2 or TRBV6-3 and TRBJ2-3; tentative D call: TRBD2 (6 bases). This CDR3 has 12 residues. Germline values: CDR1 MNHEY, CDR2 SVGEGT. Between the trimmed V and J ends, which lost 1 base and 8 bases, there was a span of 7 bases. CDR3 region: CASSYWRGTQYF. The CDR3 DNA follows: TGTGCCAGCAGTTACTGGAGGGGTACGCAGTATTTT.

V gene TRBV7-2 combines with J gene TRBJ2-1, with D possibly TRBD2 on 7 matching bases. Trimming took 1 base from V and 6 from J, leaving 16 bases between them. The CDR3 loop spans 16 amino acids. Per germline, CDR1 SGHTA and CDR2 FQGNSA. The CDR3 is CASSLGPGEGVNEQFF. The CDR3 DNA reads as TGTGCCAGCAGCTTAGGCCCCGGGGAGGGGGTCAATGAGCAGTTCTTC.

The V and J genes are TRBV15 and TRBJ1-1; D ambiguous. Germline CDR1 is LNHNV and CDR2 is YYDKDF (reference sequence). This CDR3 is 12 amino acids long. Trimming stripped 2 bases from V and 7 bases from J, with 8 bases between. CDR3 bases: TGTGCCACCAGCAGATCACAGTTTGAAGCTTTCTTT. Its protein product is CATSRSQFEAFF.

DNA of the CDR3: TGTGCCAGTAGTATGGCTACAGGGGCGCAAGAGACCCAGTACTTC. Its translation is CASSMATGAQETQYF. The rearrangement joins TRBV19 to TRBJ2-5; 7 positions match TRBD1. Germline CDR1 reads LNHDA; CDR2 reads SQIVND (reference sequence). There are 15 residues in the CDR3. Losses at the gene ends were 3 bases for V and 2 bases for J; bases not matched to a gene: 6. Looking up the rest from reference TRBV19 and TRBJ2-5 gives the full variable domain: DGGITQSPKYLFRKEGQNVTLSCEQNLNHDAMYWYRQDPGQGLRLIYYSQIVNDFQKGDIAEGYSVSREKKESFPLTVTSAQKNPTAFYLCASSMATGAQETQYFGPGTRLLVL.

The V call is TRBV3-1, the J call TRBJ2-2; 8 bases match TRBD2. CDR1 is LGHDT and CDR2 is YNNKEL in the germline V gene (reference sequence). J gave up 6 bases and V 0 bases, and 3 bases lay outside the gene matches. The CDR3 covers 15 residues. This CDR3 reads CASSQDLAGSGELFF. As DNA, the CDR3 is TGTGCCAGCAGCCAAGATTTAGCGGGGTCCGGGGAGCTGTTTTTT.

The chain carries TRBV9 and TRBJ1-4; 9 bases are a match to TRBD1. Germline V gives CDR1 SGDLS, CDR2 YYNGEE. The CDR3 contains 15 residues. V was clipped by 0 bases and J by 5 bases; unmatched bases: 2. The CDR3 DNA reads as TGTGCCAGCAGCGTAGGACAGGGGGGGAATGAAAAACTGTTTTTT. Residues: CASSVGQGGNEKLFF.